Sequencing of this T cell receptor beta chain was carried out in a study of T cell responses to AZD1222 COVID-19 vaccine. Study-wide findings and caveats: Baseline seropositivity occurred in only 5 to 7 AZD1222 recipients. In all cases, repertoires were sampled only after the peak T cell response.

Produced via immunoSEQ multiplex PCR; TCRdb's table is partial and in-frame only. Of tens of thousands of clones in the sample, 85% were seen once. CDR3 length: 12 residues. V lost 0 bases and J lost 6, with 5 bases in between. The germline V gene encodes CDR1 LGHDT and CDR2 YNNKEL (reference sequence). This clone has just one count. Its target is unknown. This clonotype was obtained from an adult in good health. The chain is built from TRBV3-1 (or the pseudogene TRBV3-2) and TRBJ1-1; D is uncertain. Sequencing used peripheral blood, obtained on day 0 of AZD1222 vaccination. The CDR3 spells CASSQDSAEAFF. The CDR3, as DNA: TGTGCCAGCAGCCAAGATTCCGCTGAAGCTTTCTTT.